This T cell receptor (beta chain) was captured by sequencing in a study of beta chain features in type 1 diabetes. Study-wide context: Sorted cells from all samples, numbering 107,917,701, were examined. The study's findings and limits: The study found moderately but significantly shorter TCRB CDR3s in all four CD4+ subsets of Type 1 diabetes patients.

The trim removed 4 bases at V and 3 bases at J, leaving 5 bases unmatched. The CDR3 has 16 amino acids. Germline assignment: CDR1 MNHNS and CDR2 SASEGT. The whole isolated RNA underwent reverse transcription, so sequencing captured expressed TCRB transcripts. This table comes from immunoSEQ multiplex PCR, and its TCRdb copy is limited to in-frame clones, with some not included. The table lists 640,000 or so clones, 13% of them singletons, with about 0.02% in the top ten. This clone is a singleton in its sample. The antigen is unknown. Material for sequencing was naive CD4+ T cells from blood. This TCR was sampled from a man between 18 and 35 years old with type 1 diabetes. The chain employs TRBV6-1 and TRBJ2-2; TRBD2 matches at 10 bases. The CDR3 nucleotides are TGTGCCAGCAGTGGGATAGCGGGGGGACACACCGGGGAGCTGTTTTTT. This encodes CASSGIAGGHTGELFF.